This T cell receptor beta chain was sequenced during a study of shared clonotypes between healthy human individuals. General observations from the study: Blood was the sole source, and tissue repertoires probably differ.

All donors were healthy HIV-negative adults lacking recent acute infections or vaccinations. Produced via immunoSEQ multiplex PCR; TCRdb's table is partial and in-frame only. The top ten clones hold more than 10% of a sample with fewer than 700,000 clones, around 77% of them seen once. With respect to this clone: No antigen is known for it.

Sequenced material: PBMCs. This TCR derives from a woman aged 40 to 50 in good health. Some clones in this sample may be carry-over from other donors' samples.

CDR3 coding DNA: TGTGCCAGCAGCCGCGGGACTTACTATGGCTACACCTTC. Translating gives CASSRGTYYGYTF. The V call is TRBV7-9, the J call TRBJ1-2, with D perhaps TRBD1 (5 bases). V lost 5 bases and J 3 bases, leaving 10 bases between the germline ends. The germline V gene has CDR1 SEHNR and CDR2 FQNEAQ (reference sequence). The CDR3 is made up of 13 amino acids.